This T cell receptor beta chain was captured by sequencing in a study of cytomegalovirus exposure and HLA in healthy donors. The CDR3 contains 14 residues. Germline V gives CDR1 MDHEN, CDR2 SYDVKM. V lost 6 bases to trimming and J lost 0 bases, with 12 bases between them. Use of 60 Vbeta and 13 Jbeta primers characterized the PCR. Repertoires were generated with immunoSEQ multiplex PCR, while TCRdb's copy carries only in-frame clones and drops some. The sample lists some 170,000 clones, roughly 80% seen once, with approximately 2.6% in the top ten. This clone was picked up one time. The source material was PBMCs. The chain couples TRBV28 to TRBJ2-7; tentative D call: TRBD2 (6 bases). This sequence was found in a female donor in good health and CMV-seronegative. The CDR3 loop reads CASRTGLSSYEQYF. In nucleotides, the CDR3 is TGTGCCAGCAGAACGGGACTTAGCTCCTACGAGCAGTACTTC.